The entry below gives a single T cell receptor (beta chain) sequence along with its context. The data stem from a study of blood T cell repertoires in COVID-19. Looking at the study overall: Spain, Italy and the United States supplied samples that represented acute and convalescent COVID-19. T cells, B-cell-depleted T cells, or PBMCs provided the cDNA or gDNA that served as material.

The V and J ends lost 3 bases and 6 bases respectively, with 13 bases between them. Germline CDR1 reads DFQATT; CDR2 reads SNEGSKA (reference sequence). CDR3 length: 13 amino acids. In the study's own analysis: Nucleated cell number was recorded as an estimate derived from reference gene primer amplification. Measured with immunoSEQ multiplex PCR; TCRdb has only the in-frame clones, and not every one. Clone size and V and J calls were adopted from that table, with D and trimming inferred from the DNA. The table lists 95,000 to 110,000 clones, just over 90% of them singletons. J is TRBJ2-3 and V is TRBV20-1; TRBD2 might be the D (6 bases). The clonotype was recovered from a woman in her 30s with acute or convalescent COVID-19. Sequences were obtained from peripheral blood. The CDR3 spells CSASRGKLDTQYF. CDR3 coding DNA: TGCAGTGCTAGTCGCGGGAAGTTGGATACGCAGTATTTT.